This T cell receptor (beta chain) was found in a study of PD-L1 blockade in urothelial cancer. About the research overall: Blood-derived samples held a median approximately 140,000 T cells.

The method was immunoSEQ multiplex PCR; TCRdb's version includes in-frame clones alone and lacks a portion of them. This sample has about 130,000 clones, with roughly 84% found just once. Time point specified: pretreatment peripheral blood. CDR3 length: 15 amino acids. Germline V gene data show CDR1 as SGHRS and CDR2 as YFSETQ. Trimming took off 0 bases at V and 3 bases at J, with 11 bases between the two ends. The material sequenced was PBMCs, taken around atezolizumab (anti-PD-L1) treatment. This chain connects TRBV5-1 to TRBJ2-3; a weak D match, TRBD1 (6 bases). This receptor was obtained from a man between 50 and 59 years old with urothelial cancer. This CDR3 reads CASSLEDRTTDTQYF. The CDR3 DNA sequence: TGCGCCAGCAGCTTGGAGGACAGAACAACAGATACGCAGTATTTT.